Included here is one T cell receptor beta chain sequence, with context. The germline gives CDR1 SGHNT, CDR2 YYREEE (reference sequence). V lost 4 bases, J lost 6 bases, and 7 bases stayed unmatched. This CDR3 comprises 14 residues. Random-hexamer reverse transcription was applied to about 0.45 to 1 ug RNA. By means of immunoSEQ multiplex PCR, TCR beta CDR3 spanning 54 Vbeta and 13 Jbeta underwent amplification. TCRdb passed the immunoSEQ multiplex PCR reads through MiXCR, listing each CDR3 protein once. The sample carries more than 95,000 distinct CDR3 sequences, just under 95% recorded once. The data stem from a study of CD8 T cells in Susac syndrome.

This sequence originates from a human donor with Susac syndrome. The chain is built from TRBV5-4 and TRBJ1-2, with 9 bases aligning to TRBD1. What was sequenced was CD8+ T cells from PBMCs. Here the CDR3 reads CASSPTGGWDGYTF. DNA of the CDR3: TGTGCCAGCAGCCCGACAGGGGGATGGGATGGCTACACCTTC.